The present TCR beta chain was sequenced within a study of blood T cell repertoires in COVID-19. Study in general: From T cells, B-cell-depleted T cells, or PBMCs came the material, which was cDNA or gDNA.

This CDR3 spans 16 amino acids. Germline CDR1 is MRHNA and CDR2 is SNTAGT. The junction had 9 bases not matched to a gene; V was cut back by 0 bases and J by 10 bases. Methods used by the authors: Nucleated cell counts were estimated from reference gene primer amplification. Clones were read by immunoSEQ multiplex PCR, and TCRdb kept only the in-frame ones, dropping some. D and trimming come from the DNA, and the V and J calls and clone size come from that table. Of over 150,000 clones listed, roughly 90% are singletons. The sequencing input was peripheral blood. The sequence was obtained from a woman in her sixties who had recovered from COVID-19. The gene calls are TRBV6-4 and TRBJ2-1; 10 bases match TRBD1. CDR3 nucleotides: TGTGCCAGCAGTGACTCGATAGGGACAGGGGTAATCGAGCAGTTCTTC. Amino acids: CASSDSIGTGVIEQFF.